Given below is one T cell receptor (beta chain) in context. Its antigen is unknown. Relative to the germline gene, one junction end is altered; a read error may explain this. The germline CDR1 and CDR2 sequences are SGHAT and FQNNGV. The CDR3 length is 12 residues. This sample is drawn from a study of T cells after yellow fever vaccination. For TCR, cDNA came from 5'RACE template switching, which added a universal primer site and UMIs. TCRdb reprocessed the 5' RACE reads with MiXCR, giving one entry per CDR3 protein. The profile shows just under 600,000 distinct CDR3 sequences, about 14% of them singletons. General study findings and limits: Primary-vaccination clones mostly resurfaced post-booster (less than 98% CD4, approximately 89% CD8).

The V call is TRBV11-2, the J call TRBJ1-1, with unresolved D. The sample was PBMCs, taken on the day of the yellow fever booster vaccination. The TCR was taken from a man aged 25-45 years who received the YFV17D yellow fever vaccine. CDR3 protein: CASSLDTGEAFF. CDR3 in DNA: TGTGCCAGCAGTTTAGACACGGGTGAAGCTTTCTTT.